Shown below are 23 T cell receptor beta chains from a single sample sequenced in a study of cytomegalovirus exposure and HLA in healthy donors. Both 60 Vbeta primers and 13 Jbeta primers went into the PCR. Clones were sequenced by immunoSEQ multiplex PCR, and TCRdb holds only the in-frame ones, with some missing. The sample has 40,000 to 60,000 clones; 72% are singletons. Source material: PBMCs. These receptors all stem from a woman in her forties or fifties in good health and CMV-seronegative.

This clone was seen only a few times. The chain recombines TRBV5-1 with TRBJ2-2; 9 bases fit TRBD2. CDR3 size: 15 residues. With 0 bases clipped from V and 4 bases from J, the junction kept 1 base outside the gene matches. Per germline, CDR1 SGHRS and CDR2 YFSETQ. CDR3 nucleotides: TGCGCCAGCAGCTTGGGACTAGCGGTCACCGGGGAGCTGTTTTTT. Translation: CASSLGLAVTGELFF.

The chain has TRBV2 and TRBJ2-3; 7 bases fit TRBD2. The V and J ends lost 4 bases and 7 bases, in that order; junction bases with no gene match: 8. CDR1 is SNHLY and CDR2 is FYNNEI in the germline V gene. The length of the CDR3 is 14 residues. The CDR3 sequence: CASSGTSDRNTQYF. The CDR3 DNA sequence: TGTGCCAGCAGTGGCACTAGCGACCGGAATACGCAGTATTTT.

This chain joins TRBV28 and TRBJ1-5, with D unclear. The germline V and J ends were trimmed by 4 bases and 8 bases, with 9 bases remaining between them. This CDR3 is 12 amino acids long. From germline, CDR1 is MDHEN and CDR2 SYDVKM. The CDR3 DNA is TGTGCCAGCAGTTCTAGAATCGAGCCCCAGCATTTT. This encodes CASSSRIEPQHF. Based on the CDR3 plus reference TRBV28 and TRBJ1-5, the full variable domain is DVKVTQSSRYLVKRTGEKVFLECVQDMDHENMFWYRQDPGLGLRLIYFSYDVKMKEKGDIPEGYSVSREKKERFSLILESASTNQTSMYLCASSSRIEPQHFGDGTRLSIL.

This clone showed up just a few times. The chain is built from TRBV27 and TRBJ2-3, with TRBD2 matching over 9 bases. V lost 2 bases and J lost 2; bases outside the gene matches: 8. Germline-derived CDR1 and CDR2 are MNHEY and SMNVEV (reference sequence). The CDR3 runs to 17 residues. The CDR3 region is CASSLRASGTSTDTQYF. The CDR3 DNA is TGTGCCAGCAGTTTAAGGGCTAGCGGGACCTCCACAGATACGCAGTATTTT.

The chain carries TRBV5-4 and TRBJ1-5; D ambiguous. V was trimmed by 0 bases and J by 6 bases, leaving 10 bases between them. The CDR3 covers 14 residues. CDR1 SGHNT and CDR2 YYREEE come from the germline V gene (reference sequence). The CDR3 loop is CASSLALSGQPQHF. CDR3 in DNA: TGTGCCAGCAGCTTGGCTTTATCAGGTCAGCCCCAGCATTTT. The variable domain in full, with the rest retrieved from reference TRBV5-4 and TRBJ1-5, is ETGVTQSPTHLIKTRGQQVTLRCSSQSGHNTVSWYQQALGQGPQFIFQYYREEENGRGNFPPRFSGLQFPNYSSELNVNALELDDSALYLCASSLALSGQPQHFGDGTRLSIL.

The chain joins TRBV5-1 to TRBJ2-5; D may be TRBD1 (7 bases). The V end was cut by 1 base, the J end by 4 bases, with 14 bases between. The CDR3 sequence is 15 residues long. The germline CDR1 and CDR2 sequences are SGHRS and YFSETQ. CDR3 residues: CASSLRLGGGETQYF. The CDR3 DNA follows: TGCGCCAGCAGCTTGAGACTAGGGGGCGGAGAGACCCAGTACTTC.

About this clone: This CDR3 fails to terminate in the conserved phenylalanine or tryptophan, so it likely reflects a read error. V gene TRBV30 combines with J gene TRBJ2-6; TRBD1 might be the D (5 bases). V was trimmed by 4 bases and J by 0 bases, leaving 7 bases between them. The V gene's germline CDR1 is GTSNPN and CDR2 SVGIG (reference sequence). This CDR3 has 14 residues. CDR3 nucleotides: TGTGCCTGGATAGGGGACTCTGGGGCCAACGTCCTGACTGTC. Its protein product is CAWIGDSGANVLTV.

The CDR3 here is CASSFPSSYEQYF. The CDR3 DNA reads as TGTGCCAGCAGTTTTCCCAGTTCCTACGAGCAGTACTTC. J is TRBJ2-7 and V is TRBV28; D gene ambiguous. Trimming removed 3 bases at V and 1 base at J, with 7 bases between. The CDR3 runs to 13 residues. The V gene's germline CDR1 is MDHEN and CDR2 SYDVKM. Combining the CDR3 with reference TRBV28 and TRBJ2-7 gives the whole variable domain DVKVTQSSRYLVKRTGEKVFLECVQDMDHENMFWYRQDPGLGLRLIYFSYDVKMKEKGDIPEGYSVSREKKERFSLILESASTNQTSMYLCASSFPSSYEQYFGPGTRLTVT.

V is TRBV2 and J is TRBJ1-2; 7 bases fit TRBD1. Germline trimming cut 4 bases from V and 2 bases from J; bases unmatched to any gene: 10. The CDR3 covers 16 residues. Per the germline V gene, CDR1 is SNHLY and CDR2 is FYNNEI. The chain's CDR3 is CASSVTQGISNYGYTF. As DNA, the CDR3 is TGTGCCAGCAGTGTAACACAGGGGATATCAAACTATGGCTACACCTTC. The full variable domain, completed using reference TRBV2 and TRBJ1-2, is EPEVTQTPSHQVTQMGQEVILRCVPISNHLYFYWYRQILGQKVEFLVSFYNNEISEKSEIFDDQFSVERPDGSNFTLKIRSTKLEDSAMYFCASSVTQGISNYGYTFGSGTRLTVV.

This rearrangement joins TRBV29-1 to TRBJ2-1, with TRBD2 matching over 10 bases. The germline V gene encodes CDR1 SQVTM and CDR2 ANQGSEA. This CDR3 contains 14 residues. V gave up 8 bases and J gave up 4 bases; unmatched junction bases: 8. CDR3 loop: CSSKSSGRYNEQFF. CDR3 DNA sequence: TGCAGCTCAAAGTCTAGCGGGAGATACAATGAGCAGTTCTTC.

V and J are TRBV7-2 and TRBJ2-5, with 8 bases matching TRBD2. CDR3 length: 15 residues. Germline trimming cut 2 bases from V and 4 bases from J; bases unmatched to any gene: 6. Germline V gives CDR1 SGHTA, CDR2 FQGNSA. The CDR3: CASSLSGGIGETQYF. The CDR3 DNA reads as TGTGCCAGCAGCTTATCGGGGGGGATAGGAGAGACCCAGTACTTC.

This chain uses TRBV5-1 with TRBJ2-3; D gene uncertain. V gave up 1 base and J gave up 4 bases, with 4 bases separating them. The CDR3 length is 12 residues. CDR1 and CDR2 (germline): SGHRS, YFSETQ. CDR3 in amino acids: CASSLRSDTQYF. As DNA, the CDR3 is TGCGCCAGCAGCTTGCGGTCAGATACGCAGTATTTT.

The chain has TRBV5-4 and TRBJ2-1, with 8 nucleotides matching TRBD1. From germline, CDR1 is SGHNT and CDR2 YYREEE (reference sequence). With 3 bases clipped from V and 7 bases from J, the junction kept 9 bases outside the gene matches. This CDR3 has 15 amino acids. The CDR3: CASSSGQDLRNEQFF. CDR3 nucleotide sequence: TGTGCCAGCAGCTCGGGACAGGACCTCAGGAATGAGCAGTTCTTC.

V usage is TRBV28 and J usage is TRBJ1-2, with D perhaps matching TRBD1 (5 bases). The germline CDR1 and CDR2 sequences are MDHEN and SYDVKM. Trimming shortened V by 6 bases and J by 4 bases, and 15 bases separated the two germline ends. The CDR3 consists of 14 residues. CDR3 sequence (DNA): TGTGCCAGCAGCGCCCCTCGGGGGACCTATGGCTACACCTTC. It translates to CASSAPRGTYGYTF.

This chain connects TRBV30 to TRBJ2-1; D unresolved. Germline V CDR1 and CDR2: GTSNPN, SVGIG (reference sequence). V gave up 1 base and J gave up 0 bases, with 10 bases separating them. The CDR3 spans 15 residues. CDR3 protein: CAWSETASSYNEQFF. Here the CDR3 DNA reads TGTGCCTGGAGTGAGACTGCGAGCTCCTACAATGAGCAGTTCTTC.

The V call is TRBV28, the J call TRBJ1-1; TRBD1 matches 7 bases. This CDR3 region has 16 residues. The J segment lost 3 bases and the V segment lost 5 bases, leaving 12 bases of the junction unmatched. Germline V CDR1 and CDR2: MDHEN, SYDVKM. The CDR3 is CASSPTRQGWYTEAFF. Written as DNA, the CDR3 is TGTGCCAGCAGTCCTACCCGACAGGGTTGGTACACTGAAGCTTTCTTT.

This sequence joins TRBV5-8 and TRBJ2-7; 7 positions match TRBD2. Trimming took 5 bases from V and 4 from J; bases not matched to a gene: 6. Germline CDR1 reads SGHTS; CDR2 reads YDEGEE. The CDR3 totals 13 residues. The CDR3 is CASSGLVGYEQYF. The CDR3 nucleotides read TGTGCCAGCAGTGGACTAGTGGGTTACGAGCAGTACTTC.

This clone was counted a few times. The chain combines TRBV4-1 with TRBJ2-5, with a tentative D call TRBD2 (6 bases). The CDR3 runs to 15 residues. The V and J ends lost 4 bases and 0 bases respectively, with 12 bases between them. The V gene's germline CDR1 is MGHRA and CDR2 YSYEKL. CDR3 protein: CASSPGEPYQETQYF. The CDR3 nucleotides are TGCGCCAGCAGCCCGGGGGAGCCGTACCAAGAGACCCAGTACTTC.

The CDR3 loop reads CSVGIGQGAGEVNTF. For the CDR3, the DNA is TGCAGCGTTGGAATCGGACAGGGGGCTGGAGAGGTAAACACCTTC. The chain uses TRBV29-1 and TRBJ1-2; 11 bases match TRBD1. The CDR3 runs 15 residues. Germline loops: CDR1 SQVTM, CDR2 ANQGSEA. The junction had 16 bases not matched to a gene; V was cut back by 4 bases and J by 12 bases.

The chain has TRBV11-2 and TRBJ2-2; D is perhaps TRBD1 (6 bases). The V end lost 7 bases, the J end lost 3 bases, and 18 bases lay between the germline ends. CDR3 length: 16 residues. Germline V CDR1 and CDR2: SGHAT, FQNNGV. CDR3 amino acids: CASIYYTGSDTGELFF. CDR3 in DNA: TGTGCCAGCATCTACTATACAGGGTCCGACACCGGGGAGCTGTTTTTT.

For the CDR3, the DNA is TGTGCCAGCAGCGACACAGGGGGAGGCGAGCAGTACTTC. Its translation is CASSDTGGGEQYF. The V and J genes are TRBV5-6 and TRBJ2-7; 8 bases agree with TRBD1. Germline V gene sequence: CDR1 SGHDT, CDR2 YYEEEE. The CDR3 totals 13 residues. The trim removed 4 bases at V and 6 bases at J, leaving 6 bases unmatched. The entire variable domain, with the rest obtained from reference TRBV5-6 and TRBJ2-7, is as follows: DAGVTQSPTHLIKTRGQQVTLRCSPKSGHDTVSWYQQALGQGPQFIFQYYEEEERQRGNFPDRFSGHQFPNYSSELNVNALLLGDSALYLCASSDTGGGEQYFGPGTRLTVT.

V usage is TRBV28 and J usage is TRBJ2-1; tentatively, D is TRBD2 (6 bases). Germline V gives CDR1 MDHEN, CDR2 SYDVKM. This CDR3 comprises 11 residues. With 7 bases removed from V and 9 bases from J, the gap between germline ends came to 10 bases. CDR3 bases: TGTGCCAGCACAGCGGAGGGTGAGCAGTTCTTC. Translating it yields CASTAEGEQFF.

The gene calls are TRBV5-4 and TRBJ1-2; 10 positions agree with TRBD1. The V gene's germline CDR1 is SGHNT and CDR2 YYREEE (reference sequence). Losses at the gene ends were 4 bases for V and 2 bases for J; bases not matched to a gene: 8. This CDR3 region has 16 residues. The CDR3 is CASSLTGQGTNYGYTF. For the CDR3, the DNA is TGTGCCAGCAGCCTAACGGGACAGGGGACCAACTATGGCTACACCTTC. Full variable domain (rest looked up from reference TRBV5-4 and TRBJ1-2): ETGVTQSPTHLIKTRGQQVTLRCSSQSGHNTVSWYQQALGQGPQFIFQYYREEENGRGNFPPRFSGLQFPNYSSELNVNALELDDSALYLCASSLTGQGTNYGYTFGSGTRLTVV.